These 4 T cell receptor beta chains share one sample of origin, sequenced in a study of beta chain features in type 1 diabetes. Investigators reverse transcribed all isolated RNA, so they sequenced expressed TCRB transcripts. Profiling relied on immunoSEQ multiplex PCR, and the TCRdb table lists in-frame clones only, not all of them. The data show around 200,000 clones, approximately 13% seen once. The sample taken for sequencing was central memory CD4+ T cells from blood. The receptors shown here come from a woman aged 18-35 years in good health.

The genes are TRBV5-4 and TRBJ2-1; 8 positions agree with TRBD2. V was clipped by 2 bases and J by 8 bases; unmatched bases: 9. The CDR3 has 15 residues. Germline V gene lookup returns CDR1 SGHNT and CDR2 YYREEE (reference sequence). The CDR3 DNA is TGTGCCAGCAGCTTAGGACTAGCCCAGAACTATGAGCAGTTCTTC. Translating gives CASSLGLAQNYEQFF.

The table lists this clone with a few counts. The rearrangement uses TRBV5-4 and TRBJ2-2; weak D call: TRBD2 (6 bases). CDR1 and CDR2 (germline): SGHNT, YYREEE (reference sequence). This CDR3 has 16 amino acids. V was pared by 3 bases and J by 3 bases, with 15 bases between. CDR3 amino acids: CASSWGLGEDTGELFF. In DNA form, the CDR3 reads TGTGCCAGCAGCTGGGGCTTGGGGGAGGACACCGGGGAGCTGTTTTTT.

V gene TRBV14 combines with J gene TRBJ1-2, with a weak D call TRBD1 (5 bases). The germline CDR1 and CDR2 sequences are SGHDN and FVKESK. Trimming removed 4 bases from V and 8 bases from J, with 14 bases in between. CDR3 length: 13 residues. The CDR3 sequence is CASSPTPGIGYTF. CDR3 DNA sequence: TGTGCCAGCAGCCCTACGCCAGGGATCGGCTACACCTTC.

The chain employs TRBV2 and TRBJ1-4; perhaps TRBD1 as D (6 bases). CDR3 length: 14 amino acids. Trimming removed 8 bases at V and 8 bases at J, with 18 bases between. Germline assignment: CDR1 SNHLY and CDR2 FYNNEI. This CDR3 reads CASRWTDGQEKLFF. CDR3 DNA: TGTGCCAGCCGATGGACAGATGGGCAAGAAAAACTGTTTTTT.